These 13 T cell receptor beta chains originate from one sample sequenced in a study of graft-versus-host responses after intestinal transplantation. Sequencing used immunoSEQ multiplex PCR; TCRdb keeps in-frame clones, though not all of them. The sample lists roughly 93,000 clones; about nine tenths were seen once. No antigen is known for these receptors. Here the sequenced sample was unstimulated CD8+ T cells sorted from spleen or lymph node cells, taken before transplant. These receptors all stem from a human donor who was the organ donor for an intestinal transplant.

V and J are TRBV7-9 and TRBJ1-2; 8 bases map to TRBD1. V was clipped by 5 bases and J by 4 bases; unmatched bases: 6. The germline gives CDR1 SEHNR, CDR2 FQNEAQ (reference sequence). This CDR3 comprises 14 residues. The CDR3 spells CASSARDRGYGYTF. In DNA form, the CDR3 reads TGTGCCAGCAGCGCTCGAGACAGGGGCTATGGCTACACCTTC.

The rearrangement links TRBV4-3 to TRBJ2-7, with D possibly TRBD2 on 6 matching bases. The V gene's germline CDR1 is LGHNA and CDR2 YSLEER. V lost 0 bases to trimming and J lost 0 bases, with 9 bases between them. This CDR3 spans 15 amino acids. The CDR3 protein is CASSQDISGSYEQYF. CDR3 in DNA: TGCGCCAGCAGCCAAGATATTAGCGGCTCCTACGAGCAGTACTTC.

The V call is TRBV19, the J call TRBJ2-7; 7 bases line up with TRBD1. Germline V gene lookup returns CDR1 LNHDA and CDR2 SQIVND (reference sequence). J lost 3 bases, V lost 3 bases, and 8 bases had no gene match. The CDR3 spans 15 residues. CDR3 amino acids: CASSIGPTGDYEQYF. CDR3 sequence (DNA): TGTGCCAGTAGTATTGGCCCTACAGGGGACTACGAGCAGTACTTC.

V usage is TRBV4-3 and J usage is TRBJ2-5, with 10 bases lining up with TRBD2. Germline trimming cut 3 bases from V and 2 bases from J; bases unmatched to any gene: 6. The CDR3 is 16 residues long. Germline CDR1 reads LGHNA; CDR2 reads YSLEER. The CDR3 loop reads CASSQTGLADQETQYF. Here the CDR3 DNA reads TGCGCCAGCAGCCAGACAGGACTAGCGGATCAAGAGACCCAGTACTTC.

The chain links TRBV7-9 to TRBJ2-1, with a tentative D call TRBD1 (5 bases). Trimming removed 2 bases at V and 6 bases at J, with 17 bases between. This CDR3 is 16 amino acids long. The germline V gene encodes CDR1 SEHNR and CDR2 FQNEAQ (reference sequence). The CDR3 DNA is TGTGCCAGCAGCTTAATTCAGGGTGCCCCGGGCAATGAGCAGTTCTTC. Amino acid sequence: CASSLIQGAPGNEQFF.

V is TRBV15 and J is TRBJ2-2; TRBD2 aligns across 7 bases. The CDR3 covers 16 residues. Germline V gene sequence: CDR1 LNHNV, CDR2 YYDKDF (reference sequence). J lost 4 bases, V lost 0 bases, and 5 bases had no gene match. The CDR3 bases are TGTGCCACCAGCAGAGATTTGAGCGGGGTCACCGGGGAGCTGTTTTTT. Translated, it gives CATSRDLSGVTGELFF.

V gene TRBV4-1 combines with J gene TRBJ1-5; D remains unclear. The CDR3 extends over 13 amino acids. Per germline, CDR1 MGHRA and CDR2 YSYEKL. V lost 6 bases and J lost 0, with 6 bases in between. This chain's CDR3 is CASSTDSNQPQHF. As DNA, the CDR3 is TGCGCCAGCAGTACAGATAGCAATCAGCCCCAGCATTTT.

CDR3 DNA: TGTGCCAGCAGGACACTAGCGGGGGGGCGATTGTTAGAGACCCAGTACTTC. Its translation is CASRTLAGGRLLETQYF. The V and J genes are TRBV28 and TRBJ2-5; 13 bases fit TRBD2. Germline CDR1 is MDHEN and CDR2 is SYDVKM. The CDR3 is 17 residues long. After removal of 6 bases from V and 4 bases from J, the junction contained 11 bases not matched to a gene.

The chain carries TRBV6-1 and TRBJ1-5; possible D gene TRBD1, 5 bases. Trimming pared 2 bases from V and 7 bases from J, leaving 18 bases between. This CDR3 spans 16 amino acids. Per germline, CDR1 MNHNS and CDR2 SASEGT. The DNA of the CDR3 is TGTGCCAGCAGTGAAAGTTGGACACCCCGGGGGCAGCCCCAGCATTTT. It translates to CASSESWTPRGQPQHF.

The chain combines TRBV9 with TRBJ1-1, with a tentative D call TRBD1 (6 bases). Trimming took off 6 bases at V and 1 base at J, with 13 bases between the two ends. Germline loops: CDR1 SGDLS, CDR2 YYNGEE. The CDR3 extends over 14 amino acids. The CDR3 DNA follows: TGTGCCAGCACCCCAGGACAGACGAACACTGAAGCTTTCTTT. It encodes CASTPGQTNTEAFF.

The DNA of the CDR3 is TGCGCCAGCAGCCAAGTGGCTGAGGGCGACGGCTATGGCTACACCTTC. Translated, it gives CASSQVAEGDGYGYTF. The rearrangement links TRBV4-1 to TRBJ1-2; no clear D. V lost 1 base, J lost 4 bases, and 16 bases lay in between. The CDR3 spans 16 residues. Germline lookup yields CDR1 MGHRA and CDR2 YSYEKL.

In this sample, this clone turned up once. Other DNA variants within this sample encode the same CDR3. The chain uses TRBV19 and TRBJ1-1; possible D gene TRBD1, 5 bases. CDR3 length: 14 residues. V dropped 3 bases and J dropped 0 bases, with 8 bases sitting between them. Germline-derived CDR1 and CDR2 are LNHDA and SQIVND (reference sequence). The CDR3 sequence is CASSMGGLNTEAFF. CDR3 nucleotides: TGTGCCAGTAGTATGGGGGGATTGAACACTGAAGCTTTCTTT.

The V call is TRBV2, the J call TRBJ2-3; TRBD1 or TRBD2 may be the D gene (5 bases each). Germline-derived CDR1 and CDR2 are SNHLY and FYNNEI. Trimming took 6 bases from V and 1 from J, leaving 14 bases between them. This CDR3 is built from 15 residues. CDR3 coding DNA: TGTGCCAGCAGGGAACAGGTTAGCGGCACAGATACGCAGTATTTT. Translation gives CASREQVSGTDTQYF.